The 23 T cell receptor beta chains given below trace back to one sample, sequenced in a study of blood T cell repertoires in COVID-19. Here immunoSEQ multiplex PCR was the method, and the copy in TCRdb shows in-frame clones only, minus some. This sample carries under 200,000 clones, more than 60% of them seen once, and the ten largest clones take around 2.8%. Sequencing was carried out using peripheral blood. These receptor sequences come from a man aged 70 or older with acute or convalescent COVID-19.

The chain has TRBV6-5 and TRBJ2-3; TRBD2 matches at 10 bases. Per germline, CDR1 MNHEY and CDR2 SVGAGI. Trimming took 6 bases from V and 6 from J; bases not matched to a gene: 9. The CDR3 has 15 residues. This CDR3 reads CASRPHLAGVDTQYF. The CDR3 DNA reads as TGTGCCAGCAGACCCCACCTAGCGGGGGTTGATACGCAGTATTTT.

The rearrangement uses TRBV6-5 and TRBJ2-4; TRBD2 aligns across 8 bases. CDR3 length: 15 residues. V was clipped by 6 bases and J by 3 bases; unmatched bases: 7. Germline CDR1 and CDR2: MNHEY and SVGAGI. The chain's CDR3 is CASSRGGANKNIQYF. As DNA, the CDR3 is TGTGCCAGCAGCCGGGGGGGGGCCAACAAAAACATTCAGTACTTC.

Regarding this clone: The sample has other DNA sequences that encode this CDR3 too. The V gene is TRBV12-3 or TRBV12-4, the J gene TRBJ2-7; D may be TRBD1 (5 bases). V was cut by 4 bases and J by 3 bases, with 7 bases left in between. There are 12 residues in the CDR3. CDR3 nucleotide sequence: TGTGCCAGCAGTTCCAGGGTCTACGAGCAGTACTTC. Amino acids: CASSSRVYEQYF.

V gene TRBV29-1 combines with J gene TRBJ1-4, with D uncertain. The V gene's germline CDR1 is SQVTM and CDR2 ANQGSEA. This CDR3 region has 13 residues. Trimming took 3 bases from V and 8 from J, leaving 13 bases between them. The CDR3 reads CSVETGLGEKLFF. Here the CDR3 DNA reads TGCAGCGTTGAGACGGGGTTGGGAGAAAAACTGTTTTTT.

This clone was detected only a few times. V and J are TRBV3-1 (or the pseudogene TRBV3-2) and TRBJ2-1; 11 bases fit TRBD1. J gave up 6 bases and V 2 bases, and 3 bases lay outside the gene matches. The CDR3 contains 15 residues. The germline CDR1 and CDR2 sequences are LGHDT and YNNKEL (reference sequence). CDR3 nucleotide sequence: TGTGCCAGCAGCCAAATCGGGACAGGGGGCAATGAGCAGTTCTTC. Translated: CASSQIGTGGNEQFF.

The chain links TRBV27 to TRBJ1-4; TRBD1 aligns across 8 bases. CDR3 length equals 14 residues. Germline V gene sequence: CDR1 MNHEY, CDR2 SMNVEV (reference sequence). The trim removed 3 bases at V and 3 bases at J, leaving 0 bases unmatched. CDR3 sequence reads: CASSLTGANEKLFF. CDR3 nucleotides: TGTGCCAGCAGTTTGACAGGGGCTAATGAAAAACTGTTTTTT.

The V call is TRBV7-9, the J call TRBJ1-2, with D perhaps TRBD1 (6 bases). Germline assignment: CDR1 SEHNR and CDR2 FQNEAQ (reference sequence). CDR3 length equals 14 residues. Trimming removed 5 bases from V and 0 bases from J, with 10 bases in between. The CDR3 is CASSPRGANYGYTF. The CDR3 nucleotides are TGTGCCAGCAGCCCCAGGGGAGCTAACTATGGCTACACCTTC. Based on the CDR3 plus reference TRBV7-9 and TRBJ1-2, the full variable domain is DTGVSQNPRHKITKRGQNVTFRCDPISEHNRLYWYRQTLGQGPEFLTYFQNEAQLEKSRLLSDRFSAERPKGSFSTLEIQRTEQGDSAMYLCASSPRGANYGYTFGSGTRLTVV.

The chain uses TRBV11-2 and TRBJ2-7; a possible D gene is TRBD2 (6 bases). The germline V gene encodes CDR1 SGHAT and CDR2 FQNNGV. Trimming took 0 bases from V and 4 from J, leaving 13 bases between them. The CDR3 has 15 amino acids. This CDR3 reads CASSLDRPGVYEQYF. The CDR3 bases are TGTGCCAGCAGCTTAGACCGACCGGGGGTTTACGAGCAGTACTTC.

The chain uses TRBV9 and TRBJ2-3; D is uncertain. Germline V gene data show CDR1 as SGDLS and CDR2 as YYNGEE. Trimming cost V 2 bases and J 0 bases, with 16 bases left between them. The length of the CDR3 is 17 residues. DNA for the CDR3: TGTGCCAGCAGCGTCCCGAATAAGGAGCCTAGCACAGATACGCAGTATTTT. As protein: CASSVPNKEPSTDTQYF.

This chain joins TRBV6-5 and TRBJ2-7, with 10 bases matching TRBD2. The CDR3 has 14 amino acids. V was pared by 8 bases and J by 9 bases, with 13 bases of the junction left unmatched. Germline V lookup: CDR1 MNHEY, CDR2 SVGAGI. The CDR3 bases are TGTGCCAGCCTAGCGGGAGTCGGAGTTGGCGGGCAGTACTTC. Its translation: CASLAGVGVGGQYF.

This clone was seen a single time. The chain couples TRBV2 to TRBJ2-7, with D possibly TRBD1 on 5 matching bases. Germline assignment: CDR1 SNHLY and CDR2 FYNNEI. V was pared by 8 bases and J by 2 bases, with 10 bases between. The CDR3 sequence is 12 residues long. The CDR3 bases are TGTGCCAGCGCGGACATAACCTACGAGCAGTACTTC. The encoded protein is CASADITYEQYF.

Here the CDR3 reads CAWSRQGGYEQYF. The CDR3 nucleotides are TGTGCCTGGAGTAGGCAGGGGGGCTACGAGCAGTACTTC. This rearrangement joins TRBV30 to TRBJ2-7; TRBD1 might be the D (7 bases). V was pared by 2 bases and J by 3 bases, with 11 bases between. CDR1 and CDR2 from the germline V gene are GTSNPN and SVGIG (reference sequence). The CDR3 has 13 residues.

Remarks on this clone: A junction end diverges from the germline sequence, so it may reflect a read error. The CDR3 loop is CATSSPEIGAELARF. CDR3 nucleotides: TGTGCCACCAGCAGCCCTGAGATTGGAGCGGAGCTAGCTCGTTTC. The chain combines TRBV15 with TRBJ2-4, with D possibly TRBD2 on 5 matching bases. The CDR3 covers 15 residues. Germline loops: CDR1 LNHNV, CDR2 YYDKDF (reference sequence).

The chain links TRBV6-2 or TRBV6-3 to TRBJ2-3, with 14 bases lining up with TRBD2. J was trimmed by 2 bases and V by 6 bases; bases with no gene match: 13. This CDR3 spans 19 amino acids. Germline CDR1 reads MNHEY; CDR2 reads SVGEGT. This CDR3 is CASSRSGTSGSSHTDTQYF. CDR3 nucleotide sequence: TGTGCCAGCAGCCGTTCCGGGACTAGCGGGAGTAGTCACACAGATACGCAGTATTTT.

This chain uses TRBV7-3 with TRBJ2-2; TRBD2 matches 7 bases. CDR1 and CDR2 (germline): SGHTA, FQGTGA. With V trimmed by 5 bases and J by 5 bases, 17 bases remained unmatched. The CDR3 contains 18 residues. CDR3 sequence (DNA): TGTGCCAGCAGCCCAATTCCGCTAGCGGCCATGGGTACCGGGGAGCTGTTTTTT. Translated, it gives CASSPIPLAAMGTGELFF.

This clone has only a few counts. The chain has TRBV7-2 and TRBJ2-7; TRBD2 aligns across 8 bases. The CDR3 totals 15 residues. Germline V gives CDR1 SGHTA, CDR2 FQGNSA. The trim removed 6 bases at V and 2 bases at J, leaving 9 bases unmatched. Here the CDR3 DNA reads TGTGCCAGCAGTCCGGGACTAGGCCTACCCTACGAGCAGTACTTC. Translated: CASSPGLGLPYEQYF.

V is TRBV5-6 and J is TRBJ1-2; 12 bases match TRBD1. This CDR3 contains 16 residues. Trimming removed 5 bases from V and 8 bases from J; junction bases left unmatched: 13. Germline V CDR1 and CDR2: SGHDT, YYEEEE. This CDR3 is CASRQRAGQGALGYTF. CDR3 coding DNA: TGTGCCAGCAGACAACGAGCGGGACAGGGGGCCTTGGGCTACACCTTC.

This chain links TRBV19 with TRBJ2-2; 8 bases fit TRBD2. In germline, CDR1 is LNHDA, CDR2 SQIVND (reference sequence). The CDR3 consists of 15 residues. V shed 10 bases and J 3 bases; nucleotides not matched to a gene: 10. The CDR3: CATKGLALHTGELFF. The CDR3 DNA reads TGTGCCACCAAAGGACTAGCCTTGCACACCGGGGAGCTGTTTTTT.

This clone occurred a few times. The chain couples TRBV7-6 to TRBJ1-3; D possibly corresponds to TRBD1 (6 bases). Germline V gives CDR1 SGHVS, CDR2 FNYEAQ. The CDR3 contains 15 residues. V was clipped by 2 bases and J by 2 bases, with 10 bases between them. CDR3 amino acids: CASSLYAGAGNTIYF. The CDR3 DNA follows: TGTGCCAGCAGCTTATATGCAGGGGCTGGAAACACCATATATTTT.

The CDR3 protein is CASSLALTGSYNSPLHF. For the CDR3, the DNA is TGTGCCAGCAGCTTGGCCCTGACAGGGTCCTATAATTCACCCCTCCACTTT. The rearrangement links TRBV5-4 to TRBJ1-6; 7 bases map to TRBD1. CDR1 and CDR2 (germline): SGHNT, YYREEE (reference sequence). The CDR3 has 17 amino acids. V dropped 0 bases and J dropped 1; count of bases not matched to a gene: 4.

This chain uses TRBV10-2 with TRBJ2-7; TRBD2 aligns across 8 bases. Germline assignment: CDR1 WSHSY and CDR2 SAAADI. V lost 8 bases, J lost 2 bases, and 8 bases stayed unmatched. The CDR3 covers 14 residues. CDR3 loop: CASELAVWPYEQYF. The CDR3 DNA reads as TGCGCCAGCGAACTAGCGGTATGGCCCTACGAGCAGTACTTC.

This chain links TRBV7-8 with TRBJ1-5, with D perhaps matching TRBD1 (5 bases). Trimming took off 4 bases at V and 0 bases at J, with 13 bases between the two ends. In germline, CDR1 is SGHVS, CDR2 FQNEAQ. This CDR3 has 16 residues. The CDR3 loop is CASSSAGRNSNQPQHF. As DNA, the CDR3 is TGTGCCAGCAGCTCGGCGGGACGGAATAGCAATCAGCCCCAGCATTTT. Supplemented by reference TRBV7-8 and TRBJ1-5, the full variable domain reads GAGVSQSPRYKVAKRGQDVALRCDPISGHVSLFWYQQALGQGPEFLTYFQNEAQLDKSGLPSDRFFAERPEGSVSTLKIQRTQQEDSAVYLCASSSAGRNSNQPQHFGDGTRLSIL.

This chain joins TRBV29-1 and TRBJ1-5; D is perhaps TRBD1 (6 bases). Trimming pared 4 bases from V and 7 bases from J, leaving 11 bases between. The CDR3 loop spans 12 amino acids. Germline V gene sequence: CDR1 SQVTM, CDR2 ANQGSEA. CDR3 DNA sequence: TGCAGCGTTGGAGGGGGGGTCCAGCCCCAGCATTTT. Protein: CSVGGGVQPQHF.